This T cell receptor beta chain was identified in a study of blood T cell repertoires in COVID-19. The overall study: The cDNA or gDNA used as material had been derived from T cells, B-cell-depleted T cells, or PBMCs.

The data were produced by immunoSEQ multiplex PCR, yet TCRdb's version contains in-frame clones alone and is incomplete. This table has around 30,000 clones, around nine tenths appearing once. Source material: peripheral blood. This sequence originates from a human donor in a cohort sampled during active COVID-19. The donor label of this sample is uncertain.

The DNA for the CDR3 is TGTGCCAGCAGCTTTTCCAGCGTTTCCTCCTACGAGCAGTACTTC. It is translated as CASSFSSVSSYEQYF. This sequence joins TRBV7-8 and TRBJ2-7; D ambiguous. V dropped 3 bases and J dropped 0 bases, with 12 bases sitting between them. Germline values: CDR1 SGHVS, CDR2 FQNEAQ. The CDR3 covers 15 residues.